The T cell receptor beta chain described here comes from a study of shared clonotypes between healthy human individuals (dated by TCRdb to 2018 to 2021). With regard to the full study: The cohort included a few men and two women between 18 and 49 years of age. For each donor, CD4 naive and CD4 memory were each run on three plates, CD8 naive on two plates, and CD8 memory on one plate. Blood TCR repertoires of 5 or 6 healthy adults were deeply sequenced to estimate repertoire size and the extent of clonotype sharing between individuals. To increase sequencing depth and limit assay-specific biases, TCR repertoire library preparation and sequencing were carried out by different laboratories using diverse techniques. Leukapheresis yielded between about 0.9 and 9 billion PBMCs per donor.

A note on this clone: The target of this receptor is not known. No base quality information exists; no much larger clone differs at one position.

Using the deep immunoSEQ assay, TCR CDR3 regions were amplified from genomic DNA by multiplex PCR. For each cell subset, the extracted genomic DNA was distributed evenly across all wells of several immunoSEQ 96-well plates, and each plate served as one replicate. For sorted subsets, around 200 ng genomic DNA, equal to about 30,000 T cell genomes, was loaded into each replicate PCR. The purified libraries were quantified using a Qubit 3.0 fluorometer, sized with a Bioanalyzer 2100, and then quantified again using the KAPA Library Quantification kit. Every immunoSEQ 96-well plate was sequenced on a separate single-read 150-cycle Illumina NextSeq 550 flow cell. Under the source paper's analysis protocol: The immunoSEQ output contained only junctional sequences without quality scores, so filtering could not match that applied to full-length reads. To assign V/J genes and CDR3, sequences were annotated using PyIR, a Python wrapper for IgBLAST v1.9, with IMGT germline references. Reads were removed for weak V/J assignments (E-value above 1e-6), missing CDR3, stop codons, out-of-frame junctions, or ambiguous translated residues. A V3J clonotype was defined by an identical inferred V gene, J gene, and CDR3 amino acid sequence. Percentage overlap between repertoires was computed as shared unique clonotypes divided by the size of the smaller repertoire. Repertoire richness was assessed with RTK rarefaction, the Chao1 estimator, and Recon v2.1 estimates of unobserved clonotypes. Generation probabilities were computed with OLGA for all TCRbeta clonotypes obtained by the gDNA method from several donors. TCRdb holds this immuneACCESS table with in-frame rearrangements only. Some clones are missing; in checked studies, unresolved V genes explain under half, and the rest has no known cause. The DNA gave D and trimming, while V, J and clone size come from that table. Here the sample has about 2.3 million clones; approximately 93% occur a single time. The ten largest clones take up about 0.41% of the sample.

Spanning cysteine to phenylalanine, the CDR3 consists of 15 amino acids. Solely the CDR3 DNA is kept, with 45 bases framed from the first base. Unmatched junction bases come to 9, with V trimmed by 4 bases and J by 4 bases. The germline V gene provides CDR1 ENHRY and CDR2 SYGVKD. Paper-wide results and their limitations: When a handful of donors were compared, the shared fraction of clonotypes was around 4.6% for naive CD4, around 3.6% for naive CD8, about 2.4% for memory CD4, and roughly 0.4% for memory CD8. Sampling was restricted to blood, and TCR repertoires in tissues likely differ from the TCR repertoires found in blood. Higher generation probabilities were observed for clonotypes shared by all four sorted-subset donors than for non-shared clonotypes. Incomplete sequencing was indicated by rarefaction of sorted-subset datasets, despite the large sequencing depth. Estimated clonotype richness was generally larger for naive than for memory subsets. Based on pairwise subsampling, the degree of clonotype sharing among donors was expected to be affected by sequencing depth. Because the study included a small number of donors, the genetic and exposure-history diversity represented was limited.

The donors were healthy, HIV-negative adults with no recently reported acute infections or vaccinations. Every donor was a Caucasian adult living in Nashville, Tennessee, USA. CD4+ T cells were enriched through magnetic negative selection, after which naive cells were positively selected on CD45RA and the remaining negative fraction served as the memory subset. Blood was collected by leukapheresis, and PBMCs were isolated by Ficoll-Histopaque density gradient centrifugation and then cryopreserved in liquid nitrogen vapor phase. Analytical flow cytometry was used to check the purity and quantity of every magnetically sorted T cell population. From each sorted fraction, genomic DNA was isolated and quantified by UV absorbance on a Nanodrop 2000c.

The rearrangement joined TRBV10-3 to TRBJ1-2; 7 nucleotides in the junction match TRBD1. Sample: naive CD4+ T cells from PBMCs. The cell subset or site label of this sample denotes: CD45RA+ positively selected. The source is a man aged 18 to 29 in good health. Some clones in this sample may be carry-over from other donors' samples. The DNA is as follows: TGTGCCATCAGTGCGCAAGGGACAGCAGCCTATGGCTACACCTTC. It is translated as CAISAQGTAAYGYTF.